This TCR beta chain was captured by sequencing in a study of tumor-infiltrating lymphocytes in primary liver carcinoma. From germline, CDR1 is SGHKS and CDR2 YYEKEE (reference sequence). The CDR3 has 14 amino acids. The V end was cut by 7 bases, the J end by 6 bases, with 18 bases between. Co-extracted RNA and DNA came from around 18-30 mg of unsorted bulk tissue. At sampling, these chronic HBV carriers had received no treatment. Starting from roughly 0.5 ug of total RNA, TCR beta cDNA was produced with a primer in the constant region. Three nested multiplex PCR rounds of slightly modified ARM-PCR generated TCR beta libraries. Rounds one and two of PCR, each of 10 cycles, were primed with TRBV1-TRBV30 forward primers and a C-beta reverse primer. A single record per CDR3 protein comes from TCRdb applying MiXCR to the multiplex PCR reads. The sample has approximately 190,000 distinct CDR3 sequences; approximately 80% are singletons.

This chain uses TRBV5-5 with TRBJ2-3; D is unclear. The sequence came from a man aged 40-50 years with primary liver carcinoma and hepatitis B virus infection. The sequenced material came from tumor tissue from primary liver carcinoma. The CDR3: CASGPTSTDDTQYF. The CDR3 DNA reads as TGTGCCAGCGGCCCTACCTCGACCGATGATACGCAGTATTTT.